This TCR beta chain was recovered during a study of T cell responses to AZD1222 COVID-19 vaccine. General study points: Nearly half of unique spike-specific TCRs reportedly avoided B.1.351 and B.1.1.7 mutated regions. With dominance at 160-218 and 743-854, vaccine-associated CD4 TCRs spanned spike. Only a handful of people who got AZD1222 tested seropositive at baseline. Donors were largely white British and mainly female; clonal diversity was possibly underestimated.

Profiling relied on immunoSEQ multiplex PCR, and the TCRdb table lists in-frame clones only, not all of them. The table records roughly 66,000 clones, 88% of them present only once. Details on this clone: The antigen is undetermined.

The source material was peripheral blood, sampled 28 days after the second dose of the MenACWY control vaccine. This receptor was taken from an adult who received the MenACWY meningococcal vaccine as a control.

The CDR3 reads CASSLESYSPLHF. The CDR3 region has the DNA TGTGCCAGCAGCTTAGAGTCATATTCACCCCTCCACTTT. The chain has TRBV11-2 and TRBJ1-6; the D is unclear. There are 13 residues in the CDR3. Germline CDR1 reads SGHAT; CDR2 reads FQNNGV. Between the trimmed V and J ends, which lost 0 bases and 8 bases, there was a span of 5 bases.